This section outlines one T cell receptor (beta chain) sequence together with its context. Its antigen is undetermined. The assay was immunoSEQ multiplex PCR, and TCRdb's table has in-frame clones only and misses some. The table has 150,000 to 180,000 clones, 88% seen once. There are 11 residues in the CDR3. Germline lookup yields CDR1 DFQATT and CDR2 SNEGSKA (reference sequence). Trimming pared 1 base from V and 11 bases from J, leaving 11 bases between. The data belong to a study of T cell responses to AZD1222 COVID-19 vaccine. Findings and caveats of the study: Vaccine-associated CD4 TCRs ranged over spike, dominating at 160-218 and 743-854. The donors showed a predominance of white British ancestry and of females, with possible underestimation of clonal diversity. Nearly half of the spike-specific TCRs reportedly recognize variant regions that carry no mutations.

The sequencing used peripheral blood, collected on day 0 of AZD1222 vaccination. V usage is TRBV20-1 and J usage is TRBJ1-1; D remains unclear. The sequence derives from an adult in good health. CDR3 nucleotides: TGCAGTGCTAGAGGGCGTTTCCGGGCTTTCTTT. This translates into CSARGRFRAFF.